These 20 T cell receptor beta chains came from one sample sequenced in a study of T cell responses to AZD1222 COVID-19 vaccine. The repertoire was sequenced with immunoSEQ multiplex PCR; TCRdb's copy has only in-frame clones and lacks some. The sample shows 87,000 or so clones, around 91% of them seen only once. Specimen: peripheral blood, collected on day 0 of AZD1222 vaccination. The receptors come from an adult in good health.

The V gene is TRBV19, the J gene TRBJ2-7; no clear D. V gave up 3 bases and J gave up 2 bases, with 11 bases separating them. CDR3 size: 14 residues. Germline assignment: CDR1 LNHDA and CDR2 SQIVND (reference sequence). The CDR3 region has the DNA TGTGCCAGTAGTATGGGCCGACCACCCTACGAGCAGTACTTC. Translated, it gives CASSMGRPPYEQYF.

DNA for the CDR3: TGTGCCAGTAGTGAACCGGGACAAATTTCACCCCTCCACTTT. Translation: CASSEPGQISPLHF. The genes are TRBV19 and TRBJ1-6; tentatively, D is TRBD1 (6 bases). This CDR3 spans 14 amino acids. Looked up from germline, CDR1 is LNHDA and CDR2 is SQIVND (reference sequence). V shed 5 bases and J shed 9 bases, with 14 bases lying between them.

The J gene is TRBJ1-1, the V gene TRBV11-2, with D unresolved. Trimming removed 5 bases from V and 7 bases from J, with 14 bases in between. This CDR3 comprises 13 residues. Germline assignment: CDR1 SGHAT and CDR2 FQNNGV. In DNA, the CDR3 is TGTGCCAGCAGCCCGGCGGTGTCCCTTGAAGCTTTCTTT. Residues: CASSPAVSLEAFF.

The chain has TRBV5-1 and TRBJ1-4; 7 bases match TRBD1. The CDR3 has 13 residues. V lost 1 base, J lost 8 bases, and 2 bases stayed unmatched. Germline values: CDR1 SGHRS, CDR2 YFSETQ. The CDR3 DNA follows: TGCGCCAGCAGCTTGTGGACAGGAGAAAAACTGTTTTTT. Amino acid sequence: CASSLWTGEKLFF.

This chain uses TRBV20-1 with TRBJ1-2; 9 bases agree with TRBD1. This CDR3 has 17 amino acids. With 3 bases clipped from V and 4 bases from J, the junction kept 15 bases outside the gene matches. Looked up from germline, CDR1 is DFQATT and CDR2 is SNEGSKA (reference sequence). DNA of the CDR3: TGCAGTGCTAGTGGCGGGACAGGGAGTCTCAGGAGCTATGGCTACACCTTC. Protein: CSASGGTGSLRSYGYTF.

The chain has TRBV2 and TRBJ2-2; 10 bases match TRBD1. This CDR3 has 15 amino acids. Germline CDR1 is SNHLY and CDR2 is FYNNEI. With V trimmed by 6 bases and J by 0 bases, 1 base remained unmatched. The CDR3 coding sequence is TGTGCCAGCAGAGGACAGGGGGCGAACACCGGGGAGCTGTTTTTT. This gives the protein CASRGQGANTGELFF.

The V gene is TRBV3-1 (or the pseudogene TRBV3-2), the J gene TRBJ2-3; D gene ambiguous. The V gene's germline CDR1 is LGHDT and CDR2 YNNKEL (reference sequence). Deletions cut 3 bases from V and 2 bases from J, with 15 bases between. The CDR3 totals 16 residues. CDR3 DNA sequence: TGTGCCAGCAGCCAGGGAAGCCGACTCCCCACAGATACGCAGTATTTT. Its protein product is CASSQGSRLPTDTQYF.

The rearrangement links TRBV3-1 (or the pseudogene TRBV3-2) to TRBJ1-4; the D gene is possibly TRBD1 (6 bases). The germline V and J ends were trimmed by 4 bases and 13 bases, with 7 bases remaining between them. The CDR3 covers 10 residues. Germline assignment: CDR1 LGHDT and CDR2 YNNKEL (reference sequence). CDR3 residues: CASSLRGLFF. For the CDR3, the DNA is TGTGCCAGCAGCCTCAGGGGACTGTTTTTT.

The chain uses TRBV11-3 and TRBJ2-3; 12 nucleotides line up with TRBD2. The CDR3 has 15 amino acids. Germline V gene data show CDR1 as SGHNT and CDR2 as YENEEA. V shed 4 bases and J 5 bases; nucleotides not matched to a gene: 4. CDR3 DNA: TGTGCCAGCAGCTCCCTAGCGGGGGGGCTAGATACGCAGTATTTT. Translation gives CASSSLAGGLDTQYF.

This clone was observed a single time. DNA of the CDR3: TGTGCCAGCAGCTTAGTGGGCGGACACTATAGCAATCAGCCCCAGCATTTT. It yields the protein CASSLVGGHYSNQPQHF. The chain couples TRBV7-8 to TRBJ1-5; a possible D gene is TRBD1 (5 bases). V was clipped by 1 base and J by 0 bases, with 13 bases between them. CDR1 SGHVS and CDR2 FQNEAQ come from the germline V gene. CDR3 length: 17 amino acids.

V gene TRBV25-1 combines with J gene TRBJ2-3; TRBD1 agrees at 9 bases. This CDR3 is 16 amino acids long. Per the germline V gene, CDR1 is MGHDK and CDR2 is SYGVNS. Trimming took 0 bases from V and 4 from J; bases not matched to a gene: 5. The CDR3 protein is CASSEYTGGFADTQYF. The CDR3 nucleotides read TGTGCCAGCAGTGAATATACAGGGGGCTTTGCAGATACGCAGTATTTT.

This clone was seen a single time. This CDR3 is CASSYEGIVRNEQFF. In nucleotides, the CDR3 is TGTGCCAGCAGTTACGAGGGAATCGTACGGAATGAGCAGTTCTTC. The V and J genes are TRBV6-5 and TRBJ2-1, with a weak D call TRBD2 (5 bases). V gave up 2 bases and J gave up 7 bases, with 15 bases separating them. Per the germline V gene, CDR1 is MNHEY and CDR2 is SVGAGI. The CDR3 sequence is 15 residues long.

This clone was detected only once. The CDR3 loop is CASSLGAQGPFGELFF. CDR3 DNA sequence: TGTGCCAGCTCACTCGGCGCACAGGGCCCGTTCGGGGAGCTGTTTTTT. The chain couples TRBV18 to TRBJ2-2, with a tentative D call TRBD1 (6 bases). CDR1 and CDR2 (germline): KGHSH, LQKENI. V was shortened by 4 bases and J by 7 bases, with 19 bases between the two germline ends. The CDR3 contains 16 residues.

The chain uses TRBV27 and TRBJ1-2; TRBD1 aligns across 7 bases. From germline, CDR1 is MNHEY and CDR2 SMNVEV (reference sequence). V gave up 8 bases and J gave up 4 bases; unmatched junction bases: 4. The CDR3 is made up of 12 amino acids. The CDR3 DNA reads TGTGCCAGCCGGACAGGACCCTATGGCTACACCTTC. Translating it yields CASRTGPYGYTF.

The chain joins TRBV12-3 or TRBV12-4 to TRBJ1-5; D might be TRBD1 (5 bases). Trimming removed 6 bases from V and 7 bases from J, with 10 bases in between. This CDR3 has 12 amino acids. The CDR3 nucleotides are TGTGCCAGCAGGTCAGGGTTCCAGCCCCAGCATTTT. This gives the protein CASRSGFQPQHF.

The chain joins TRBV7-9 to TRBJ2-2, with TRBD2 matching over 14 bases. Germline-derived CDR1 and CDR2 are SEHNR and FQNEAQ (reference sequence). The CDR3 extends over 16 amino acids. After removal of 5 bases from V and 7 bases from J, the junction contained 6 bases not matched to a gene. In DNA, the CDR3 is TGTGCCAGCAGCCCGAGGACTAGCGGGGGGTTCGGGGAGCTGTTTTTT. It codes for CASSPRTSGGFGELFF.

This chain connects TRBV5-1 to TRBJ2-3; perhaps D is TRBD1 or TRBD2 (5 bases each). Germline assignment: CDR1 SGHRS and CDR2 YFSETQ. V was shortened by 9 bases and J by 3 bases, with 14 bases between the two germline ends. This CDR3 has 13 amino acids. CDR3 DNA: TGCGCCACCTCAATCAGGGAGACAGATACGCAGTATTTT. Translating it yields CATSIRETDTQYF.

The chain joins TRBV10-3 to TRBJ2-5; TRBD2 matches 10 bases. CDR1 is ENHRY, CDR2 SYGVKD, per germline. The CDR3 sequence is 14 residues long. After removal of 10 bases from V and 2 bases from J, the junction contained 7 bases not matched to a gene. Here the CDR3 DNA reads TGTGCCAACTCCGGGACTAGCGATCAAGAGACCCAGTACTTC. It is translated as CANSGTSDQETQYF.

V gene TRBV6-2 or TRBV6-3 combines with J gene TRBJ1-1; 8 bases fit TRBD1. Trimming removed 7 bases from V and 5 bases from J; junction bases left unmatched: 9. This CDR3 is built from 14 residues. From germline, CDR1 is MNHEY and CDR2 SVGEGT. CDR3 in DNA: TGTGCCAGCACCCCAGGACAGGGAAAGACTGAAGCTTTCTTT. Its protein product is CASTPGQGKTEAFF.

In this sample, this clone turned up once. The J gene is TRBJ1-2, the V gene TRBV19, with 8 nucleotides matching TRBD1. CDR3 length: 15 amino acids. With V trimmed by 5 bases and J by 4 bases, 9 bases remained unmatched. Germline lookup yields CDR1 LNHDA and CDR2 SQIVND (reference sequence). In nucleotides, the CDR3 is TGTGCCAGTAGTTCCCCTGGACAGGGAGCCTATGGCTACACCTTC. It encodes CASSSPGQGAYGYTF.